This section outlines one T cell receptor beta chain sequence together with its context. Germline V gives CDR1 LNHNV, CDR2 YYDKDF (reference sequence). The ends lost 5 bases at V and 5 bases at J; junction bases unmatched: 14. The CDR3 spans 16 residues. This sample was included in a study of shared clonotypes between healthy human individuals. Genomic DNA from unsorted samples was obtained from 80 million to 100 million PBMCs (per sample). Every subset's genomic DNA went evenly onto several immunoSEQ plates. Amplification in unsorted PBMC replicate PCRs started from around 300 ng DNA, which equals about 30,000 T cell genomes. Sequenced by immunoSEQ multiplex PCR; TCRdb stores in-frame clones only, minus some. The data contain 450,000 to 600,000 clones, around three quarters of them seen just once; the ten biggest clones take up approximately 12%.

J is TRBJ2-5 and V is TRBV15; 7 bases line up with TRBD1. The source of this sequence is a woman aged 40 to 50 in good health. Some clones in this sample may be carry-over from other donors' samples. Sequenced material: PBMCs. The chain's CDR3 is CATSFLDDRDGETQYF. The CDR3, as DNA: TGTGCCACCAGCTTCCTAGACGACAGGGACGGGGAGACCCAGTACTTC.